The clone carrying this T cell receptor (beta chain) was seen ten or more times. Its antigen remains unknown. The sample is drawn from a study of neurological immune-mediated disorders. Study-level findings and limits: HTLV-1-associated myelopathy had the most TCR clonal expansion, whereas multiple sclerosis had the least (lower than in healthy controls).

The CDR3 totals 15 residues. CDR1 is SGHDT and CDR2 is YYEEEE in the germline V gene. V lost 2 bases to trimming and J lost 2 bases, with 12 bases between them. Source material was 2 million unsorted PBMCs, stored at -80 °C in RNAlater. Template-switch 5'RACE cDNA synthesis added a 10-nucleotide unique molecular identifier. In TCRdb, the 5' RACE reads were re-called with MiXCR into one record per CDR3 protein. The repertoire consists of some 76,000 distinct CDR3 sequences, with roughly 3.1% occurring once and the leading ten covering 4.5% to 6.5%. The sequencing input was PBMCs. This rearrangement joins TRBV5-6 to TRBJ2-3; maybe TRBD2 (6 bases). The clonotype comes from a woman aged 45 to 65 with multiple sclerosis. CDR3 sequence (DNA): TGTGCCAGCAGCTTCTACGGAGGGAACACAGATACGCAGTATTTT. It specifies CASSFYGGNTDTQYF.